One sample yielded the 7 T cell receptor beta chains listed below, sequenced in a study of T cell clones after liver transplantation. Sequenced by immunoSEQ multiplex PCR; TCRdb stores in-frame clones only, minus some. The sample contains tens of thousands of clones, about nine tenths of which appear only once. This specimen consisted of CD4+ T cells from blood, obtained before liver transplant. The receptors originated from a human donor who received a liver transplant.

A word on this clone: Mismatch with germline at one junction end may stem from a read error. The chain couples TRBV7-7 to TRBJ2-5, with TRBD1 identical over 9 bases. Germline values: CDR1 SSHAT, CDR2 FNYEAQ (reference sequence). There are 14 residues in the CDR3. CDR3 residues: CASSPGQGTETQYF. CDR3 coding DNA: TGTGCTAGCAGCCCTGGACAGGGGACAGAGACCCAGTACTTC.

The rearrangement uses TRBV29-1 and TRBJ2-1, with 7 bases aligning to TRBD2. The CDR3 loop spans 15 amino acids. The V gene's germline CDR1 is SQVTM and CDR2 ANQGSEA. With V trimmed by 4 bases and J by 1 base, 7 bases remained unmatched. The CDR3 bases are TGCAGCGTTGTATGGCTAGCGGAATCCTACAATGAGCAGTTCTTC. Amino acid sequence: CSVVWLAESYNEQFF.

CDR3 sequence reads: CASSFAQRNTEAFF. CDR3 coding DNA: TGCGCCAGCAGCTTCGCACAACGGAACACTGAAGCTTTCTTT. The chain joins TRBV5-1 to TRBJ1-1; D not certain. Trimming removed 2 bases at V and 1 base at J, with 9 bases between. Germline loops: CDR1 SGHRS, CDR2 YFSETQ. The CDR3 extends over 14 amino acids.

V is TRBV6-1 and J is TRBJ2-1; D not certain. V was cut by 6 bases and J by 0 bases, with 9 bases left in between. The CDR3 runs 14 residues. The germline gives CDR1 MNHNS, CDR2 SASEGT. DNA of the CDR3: TGTGCCAGCAGAATAGCTGACTCCTACAATGAGCAGTTCTTC. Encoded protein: CASRIADSYNEQFF.

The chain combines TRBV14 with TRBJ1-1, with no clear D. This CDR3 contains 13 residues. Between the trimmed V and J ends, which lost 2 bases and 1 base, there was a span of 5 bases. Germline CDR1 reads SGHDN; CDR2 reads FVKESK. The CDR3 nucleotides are TGTGCCAGCAGCCAATTCCCGAACACTGAAGCTTTCTTT. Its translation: CASSQFPNTEAFF. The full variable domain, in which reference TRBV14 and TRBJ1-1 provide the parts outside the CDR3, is EAGVTQFPSHSVIEKGQTVTLRCDPISGHDNLYWYRRVMGKEIKFLLHFVKESKQDESGMPNNRFLAERTGGTYSTLKVQPAELEDSGVYFCASSQFPNTEAFFGQGTRLTVV.

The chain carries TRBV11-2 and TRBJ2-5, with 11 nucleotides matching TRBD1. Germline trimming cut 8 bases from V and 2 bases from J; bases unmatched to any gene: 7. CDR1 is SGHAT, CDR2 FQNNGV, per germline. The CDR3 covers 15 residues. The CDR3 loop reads CASGKGTGGQETQYF. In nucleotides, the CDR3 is TGTGCCAGCGGCAAAGGGACAGGGGGTCAAGAGACCCAGTACTTC. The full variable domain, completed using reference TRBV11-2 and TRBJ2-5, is EAGVAQSPRYKIIEKRQSVAFWCNPISGHATLYWYQQILGQGPKLLIQFQNNGVVDDSQLPKDRFSAERLKGVDSTLKIQPAKLEDSAVYLCASGKGTGGQETQYFGPGTRLLVL.

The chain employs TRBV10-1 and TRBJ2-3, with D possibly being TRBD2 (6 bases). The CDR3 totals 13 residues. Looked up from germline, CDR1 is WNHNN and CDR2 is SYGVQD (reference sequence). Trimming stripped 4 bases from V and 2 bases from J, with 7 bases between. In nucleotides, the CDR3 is TGCGCCAGCAGTGGCGGGGACACAGATACGCAGTATTTT. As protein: CASSGGDTDTQYF.